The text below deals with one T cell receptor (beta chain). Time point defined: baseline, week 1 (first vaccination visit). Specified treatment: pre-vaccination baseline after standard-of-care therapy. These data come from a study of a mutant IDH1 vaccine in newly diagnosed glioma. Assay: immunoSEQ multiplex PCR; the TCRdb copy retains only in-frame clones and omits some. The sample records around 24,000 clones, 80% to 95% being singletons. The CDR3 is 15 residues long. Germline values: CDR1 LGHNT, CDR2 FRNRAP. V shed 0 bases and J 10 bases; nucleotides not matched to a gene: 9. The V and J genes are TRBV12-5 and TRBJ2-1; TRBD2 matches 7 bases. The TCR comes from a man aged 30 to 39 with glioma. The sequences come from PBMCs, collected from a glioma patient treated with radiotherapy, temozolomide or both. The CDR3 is CASGLVSGLLLEQFF. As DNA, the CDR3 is TGTGCTAGTGGTTTGGTATCGGGACTACTCCTCGAGCAGTTCTTC.